The subject of this entry is one T cell receptor (beta chain). The antigen is undetermined. Autoimmune disease history or systemic immunosuppression led to patients being barred. TCRdb's copy holds only in-frame clones and misses some; the assay was immunoSEQ multiplex PCR. The sample holds 70,000 to 75,000 clones, about 82% seen once. This CDR3 has 15 amino acids. The ends lost 3 bases at V and 0 bases at J; junction bases unmatched: 2. Germline-derived CDR1 and CDR2 are GTSNPN and SVGIG (reference sequence). This sample stems from a study of OX40 agonist ivuxolimab in advanced cancers. Points from the study as a whole: Researchers did not establish what antigens the expanded peripheral T cells target. Partial responders at 0.1-3.0 mg/kg showed near-lowest clonal expansion.

This rearrangement joins TRBV30 to TRBJ1-6, with 7 bases lining up with TRBD1. This TCR was recovered from an adult with an advanced solid tumor such as melanoma, head and neck, liver or kidney cancer. The sample here was CD4+ or CD8+ T cells sorted from blood, taken in a trial of the OX40 agonist ivuxolimab. DNA of the CDR3: TGTGCCTGGAGGGGACAGAGCTCCTATAATTCACCCCTCCACTTT. It specifies CAWRGQSSYNSPLHF.